This TCR beta chain appears in the sequencing data of a study of T-cell reconstitution after alpha-beta-depleted transplantation in children. Study results and limitations: Reported findings indicate that, about two months after transplant, alpha-beta T cells came from several hundred expanded clones, which were derived from non-depleted graft cells. Most T-cell counts and diversity one year after the transplant came from T cells that were newly produced.

This clonotype was counted ten times or more. Antigen: not known. A TCRbeta library incorporating unique molecular identifiers was prepared. TCRdb re-analysed the PCR reads in MiXCR, keeping a single row per CDR3 protein. The top ten clones hold approximately 7% of a sample with about 300,000 distinct CDR3 sequences, roughly a tenth of them seen once. CDR3 length equals 18 residues. In germline, CDR1 is SGHAT, CDR2 FQNNGV. V lost 3 bases, J lost 0 bases, and 8 bases stayed unmatched. The material was PBMCs, obtained before TCRalphabeta/CD19-depleted stem cell transplant. This TCR derives from a boy in the first two years of life with acute myeloid leukemia, due to receive a stem cell transplant. The genes are TRBV11-2 and TRBJ2-6; TRBD1 agrees at 7 bases. DNA for the CDR3: TGTGCCAGCAGCTTCTATCTGGGACAGCTCTCTGGGGCCAACGTCCTGACTTTC. Translated: CASSFYLGQLSGANVLTF.